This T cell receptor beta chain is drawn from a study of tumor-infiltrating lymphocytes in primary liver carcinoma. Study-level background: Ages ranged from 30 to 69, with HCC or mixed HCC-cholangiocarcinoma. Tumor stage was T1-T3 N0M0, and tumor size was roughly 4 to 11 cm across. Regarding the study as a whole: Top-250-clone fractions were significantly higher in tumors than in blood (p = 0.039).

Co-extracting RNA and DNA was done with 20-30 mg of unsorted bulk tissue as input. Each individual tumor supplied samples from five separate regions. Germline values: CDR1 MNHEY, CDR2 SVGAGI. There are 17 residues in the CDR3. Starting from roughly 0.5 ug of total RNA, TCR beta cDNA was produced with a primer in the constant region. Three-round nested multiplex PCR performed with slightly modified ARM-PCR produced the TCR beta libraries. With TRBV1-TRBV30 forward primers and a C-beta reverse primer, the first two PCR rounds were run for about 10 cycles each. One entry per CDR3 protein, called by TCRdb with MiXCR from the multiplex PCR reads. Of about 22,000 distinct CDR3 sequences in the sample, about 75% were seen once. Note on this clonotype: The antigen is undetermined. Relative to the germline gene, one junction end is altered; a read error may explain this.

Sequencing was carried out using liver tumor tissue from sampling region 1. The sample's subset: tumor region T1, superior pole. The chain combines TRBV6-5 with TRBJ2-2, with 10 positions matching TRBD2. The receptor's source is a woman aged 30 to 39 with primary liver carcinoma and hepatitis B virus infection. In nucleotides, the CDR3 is TGTGCCAGCCAGGGCCGGCTAGCGGGAGTGGTTCGTGCTGAGCTGATTTTT. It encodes CASQGRLAGVVRAELIF.